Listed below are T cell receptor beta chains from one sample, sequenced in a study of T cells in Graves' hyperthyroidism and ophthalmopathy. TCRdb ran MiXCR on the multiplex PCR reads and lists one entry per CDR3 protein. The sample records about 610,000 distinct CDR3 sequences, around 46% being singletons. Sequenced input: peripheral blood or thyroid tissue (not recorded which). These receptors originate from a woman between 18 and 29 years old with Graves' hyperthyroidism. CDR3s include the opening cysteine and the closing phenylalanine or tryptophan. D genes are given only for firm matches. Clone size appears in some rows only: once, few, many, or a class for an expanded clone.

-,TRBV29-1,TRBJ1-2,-,TGCAGACCCGGCGGGTGGTCGTATGGCTACACCTTC,CRPGGWSYGYTF
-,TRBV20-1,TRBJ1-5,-,TGCAGTGCCAGCTCACCACTCCCGGTTGGCAATCAGCCCCAGCATTTT,CSASSPLPVGNQPQHF
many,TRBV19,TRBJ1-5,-,TGTGCCAGTAGGGGGGGGACGGTTAGCAATCAGCCCCAGCATTTT,CASRGGTVSNQPQHF
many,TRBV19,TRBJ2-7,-,TGTGCCAGTAGTGGTGAGAGGGGGTCCTACGAGCAGTACTTC,CASSGERGSYEQYF
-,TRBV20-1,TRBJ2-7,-,TGCAGTGCTAGAGGGATTAGCGGAAGTTACAATGAGCAGTACTTC,CSARGISGSYNEQYF
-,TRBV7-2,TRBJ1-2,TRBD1,TGTGCCAGCAGCTTAGGTCGGACAGGGGATGGCTACACCTTC,CASSLGRTGDGYTF
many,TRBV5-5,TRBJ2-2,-,TGTGCCAGCAGCTCTGTCCCCGGGCAGGTCGGGGAGCTGTTTTTT,CASSSVPGQVGELFF
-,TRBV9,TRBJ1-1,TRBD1,TGTGCCAGCAGCGTAGCAGGAAACAGGGGGGTTGAAGCTTTCTTT,CASSVAGNRGVEAFF
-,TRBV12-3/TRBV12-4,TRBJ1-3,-,TGTGCCAGCAGTCGGGACGGCGTCTCTGGAAACACCATATATTTT,CASSRDGVSGNTIYF
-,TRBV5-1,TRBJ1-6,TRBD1,TGCGCCAGCAGCTTGAAGGGGGCAATGGATTCACCCCTCCACTTT,CASSLKGAMDSPLHF
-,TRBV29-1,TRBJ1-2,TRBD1,TGCAGCGTTGGTGACAGGGGACGTTCTGGCTACACCTTC,CSVGDRGRSGYTF
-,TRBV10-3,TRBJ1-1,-,TGTGCCATCAGCAGAAGTAAGGGGCCTGAGAACACTGAAGCTTTCTTT,CAISRSKGPENTEAFF
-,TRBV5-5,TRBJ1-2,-,TGTGCCAGCAGCTTGGGCAGTTGGTACAGCGGGTATGGCTACACCTTC,CASSLGSWYSGYGYTF
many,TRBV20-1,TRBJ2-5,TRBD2,TGCAGTGCTAGGACCCCTAGCGGGATGTTCCAAGAGACCCAGTACTTC,CSARTPSGMFQETQYF
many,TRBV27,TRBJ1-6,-,TGTGCCAGCGCCTACAGCGGGTATCGCTCACCCCTCCACTTT,CASAYSGYRSPLHF
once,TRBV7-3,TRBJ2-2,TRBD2,TGTGCCAGCAGCCCTGACACCGGGACTAGGGCCACCGGGGAGCTGTTTTTT,CASSPDTGTRATGELFF
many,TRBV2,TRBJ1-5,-,TGTGCCAGCAGTGAAGGCTGGGGGAATCAGCCCCAGCATTTT,CASSEGWGNQPQHF
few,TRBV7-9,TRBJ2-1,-,TGTGCCAGCAGCACGAGTAGGGGTGAGCAGTTCTTC,CASSTSRGEQFF
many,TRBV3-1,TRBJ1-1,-,TGTGCCAGCAGTCGCAGCGAGTATTTGAACACTGAAGCTTTCTTT,CASSRSEYLNTEAFF
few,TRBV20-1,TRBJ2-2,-,TGCAGTGCCCAGACACCCGCGGACACCGGGGAGCTGTTTTTT,CSAQTPADTGELFF
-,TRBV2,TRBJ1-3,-,TGTGCCAGCAGTGAATGGCTAGCGGGAGGCACCATATATTTT,CASSEWLAGGTIYF
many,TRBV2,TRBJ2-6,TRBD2,TGTGCCAGCAGCGAAGGGGTACTAGCGGGAGACTTTGGGGCCAACGTCCTGACTTTC,CASSEGVLAGDFGANVLTF
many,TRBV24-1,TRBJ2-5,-,TGTGCCACCAGTGAAACAGGGATCCTAAGAGAGACCCAGTACTTC,CATSETGILRETQYF
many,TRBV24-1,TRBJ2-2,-,TGTGCCACTTGGGGGAACACCGGGGAGCTGTTTTTT,CATWGNTGELFF
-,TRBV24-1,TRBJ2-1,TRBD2,TGTGCCACCAGTGATGCTAGCGGGAGTATAGATGAGCAGTTCTTC,CATSDASGSIDEQFF
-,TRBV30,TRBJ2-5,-,TGTGCCTCGAAGGGTTTGTACCAAGAGACCCAGTACTTC,CASKGLYQETQYF
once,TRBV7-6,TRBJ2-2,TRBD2,TGTGCCAGCAGCTCACTAGCGGGAGGAACTAGCACCGGGGAGCTGTTTTTT,CASSSLAGGTSTGELFF
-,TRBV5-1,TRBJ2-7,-,TGCGCCAGCAGCACCAGGTCTAGCGAGCAGTACTTC,CASSTRSSEQYF
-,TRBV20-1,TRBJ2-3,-,TGCAGTGCTAGAGCACAGGGAGGGGCAGATACGCAGTATTTT,CSARAQGGADTQYF
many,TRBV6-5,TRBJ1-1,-,TGTGCCAGCAGTTTCGGGGGCTTGAGCACTGAAGCTTTCTTT,CASSFGGLSTEAFF
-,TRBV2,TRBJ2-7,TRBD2,TGTGCCAGCCTACTAGCGGGTTCCTACGAGCAGTACTTC,CASLLAGSYEQYF
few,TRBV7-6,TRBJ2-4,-,TGTGCCAGCAGCTTTGGCAAAAACATTCAGTACTTC,CASSFGKNIQYF
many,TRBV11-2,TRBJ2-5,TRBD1,TGTGCCAGCAGCTCTCCTCGTACGACAGGGAAGAGTGGCGAGACCCAGTACTTC,CASSSPRTTGKSGETQYF
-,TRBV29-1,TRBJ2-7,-,TGCAGCGTCCTCTGGGATGGAGGGGTCCAGCAGTACTTC,CSVLWDGGVQQYF
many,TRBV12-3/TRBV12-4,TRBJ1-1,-,TGTGCCAGCAGGGAGGAGTTTGAAGCTTTCTTT,CASREEFEAFF
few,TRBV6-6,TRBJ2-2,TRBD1,TGTGCCAGCAGCTACCACCGGGACAGGGGCTCCGGGGAGCTGTTTTTT,CASSYHRDRGSGELFF
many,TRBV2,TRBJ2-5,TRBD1,TGTGCCAGCCCTGGACAGGGCGGAGAGACCCAGTACTTC,CASPGQGGETQYF
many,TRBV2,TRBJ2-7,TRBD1,TGTGCCAGCAGTGCGGACAGGCCCGAGCAGTACTTC,CASSADRPEQYF
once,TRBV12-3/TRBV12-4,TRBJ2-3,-,TGTGCCAGCAGTTTATCCCATCCCACAGATACGCAGTATTTT,CASSLSHPTDTQYF
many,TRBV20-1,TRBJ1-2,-,TGCAGTGCTTGGGGGGGGGGCGATAACTATGGCTACACCTTC,CSAWGGGDNYGYTF
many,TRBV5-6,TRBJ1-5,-,TGTGCCAGCAGCTTGGCCCTTGGGGCGGTGAAGCCCCAGCATTTT,CASSLALGAVKPQHF
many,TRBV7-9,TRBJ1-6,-,TGTGCCAGCAGCTTCGGCTCACCCCTCCACTTT,CASSFGSPLHF
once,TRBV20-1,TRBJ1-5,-,TGCAGTGCTAGAGATCCGAGGGGCGGTCAGCCCCAGCATTTT,CSARDPRGGQPQHF
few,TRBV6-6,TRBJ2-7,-,TGTGCCAGCAGCCGTGAGGGCTACGAGCAGTACTTC,CASSREGYEQYF
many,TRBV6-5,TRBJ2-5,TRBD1,TGTGCCAGCAGCCCCGCCGGACAGGGCCAGTACTTC,CASSPAGQGQYF
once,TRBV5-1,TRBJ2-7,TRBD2,TGCGCCAGCAGCTCGGGACTAGCCGACAATGAGCAGTACTTC,CASSSGLADNEQYF
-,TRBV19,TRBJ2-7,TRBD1,TGTGCCAGTAGTACTCGTGACAGGGGCAACGAGCAGTACTTC,CASSTRDRGNEQYF
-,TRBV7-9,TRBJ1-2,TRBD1,TGTGCCAGCAGTTTGACAGGGACCCATGGCTACACCTTC,CASSLTGTHGYTF
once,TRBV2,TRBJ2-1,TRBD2,TGTGCCAGCAGTGAGGTCGGCGGGAGGGCCCGTGAGCAGTTCTTC,CASSEVGGRAREQFF